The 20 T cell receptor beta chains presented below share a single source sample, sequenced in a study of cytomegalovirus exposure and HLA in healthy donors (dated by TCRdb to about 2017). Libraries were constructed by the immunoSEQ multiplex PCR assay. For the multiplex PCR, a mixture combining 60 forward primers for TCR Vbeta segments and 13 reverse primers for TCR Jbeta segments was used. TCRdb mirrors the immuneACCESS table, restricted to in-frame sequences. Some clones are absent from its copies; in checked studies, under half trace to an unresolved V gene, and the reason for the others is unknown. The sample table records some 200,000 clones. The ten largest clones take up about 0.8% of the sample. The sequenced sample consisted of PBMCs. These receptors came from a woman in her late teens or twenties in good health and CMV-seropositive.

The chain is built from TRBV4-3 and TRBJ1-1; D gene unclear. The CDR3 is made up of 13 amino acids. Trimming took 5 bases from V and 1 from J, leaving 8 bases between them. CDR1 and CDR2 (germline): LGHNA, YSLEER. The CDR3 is CASSVHKNTEAFF. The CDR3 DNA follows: TGCGCCAGCAGCGTACATAAGAACACTGAAGCTTTCTTT.

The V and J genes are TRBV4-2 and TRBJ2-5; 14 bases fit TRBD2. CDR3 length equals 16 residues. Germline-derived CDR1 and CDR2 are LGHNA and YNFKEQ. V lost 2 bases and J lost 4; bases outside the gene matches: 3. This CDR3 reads CASSQRGLAGVETQYF. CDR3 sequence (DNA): TGTGCCAGCAGCCAAAGGGGACTAGCGGGGGTAGAGACCCAGTACTTC.

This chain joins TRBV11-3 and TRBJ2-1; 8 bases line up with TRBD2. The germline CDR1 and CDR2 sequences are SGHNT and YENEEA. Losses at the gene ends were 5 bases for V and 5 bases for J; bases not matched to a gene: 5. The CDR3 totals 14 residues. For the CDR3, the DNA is TGTGCCAGCAGCATGCCGGGGGGGCACAATGAGCAGTTCTTC. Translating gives CASSMPGGHNEQFF. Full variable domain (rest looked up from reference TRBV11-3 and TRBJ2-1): EAGVVQSPRYKIIEKKQPVAFWCNPISGHNTLYWYLQNLGQGPELLIRYENEEAVDDSQLPKDRFSAERLKGVDSTLKIQPAELGDSAVYLCASSMPGGHNEQFFGPGTRLTVL.

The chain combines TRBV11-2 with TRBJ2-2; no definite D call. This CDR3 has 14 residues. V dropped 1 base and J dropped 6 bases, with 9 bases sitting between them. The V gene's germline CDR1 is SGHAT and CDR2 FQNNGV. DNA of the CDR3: TGTGCCAGCAGCTTAGTCGGCGGTCCCGGGGAGCTGTTTTTT. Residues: CASSLVGGPGELFF.

CDR3 residues: CASSLDVALAGWYEQFF. CDR3 nucleotide sequence: TGTGCCAGCAGCTTAGATGTGGCACTAGCGGGATGGTATGAGCAGTTCTTC. The chain links TRBV7-2 to TRBJ2-1, with TRBD2 matching over 10 bases. CDR1 and CDR2 from the germline V gene are SGHTA and FQGNSA. The CDR3 contains 17 residues. The V and J ends lost 1 base and 8 bases, in that order; junction bases with no gene match: 11. Drawing the rest from reference TRBV7-2 and TRBJ2-1, the complete variable domain is GAGVSQSPSNKVTEKGKDVELRCDPISGHTALYWYRQSLGQGLEFLIYFQGNSAPDKSGLPSDRFSAERTGGSVSTLTIQRTQQEDSAVYLCASSLDVALAGWYEQFFGPGTRLTVL.

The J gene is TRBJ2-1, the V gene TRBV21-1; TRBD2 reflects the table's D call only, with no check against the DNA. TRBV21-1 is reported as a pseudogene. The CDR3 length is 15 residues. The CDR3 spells CASIQAGGSYNEQFF. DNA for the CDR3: TGTGCCAGCATCCAAGCGGGGGGGTCCTACAATGAGCAGTTCTTC.

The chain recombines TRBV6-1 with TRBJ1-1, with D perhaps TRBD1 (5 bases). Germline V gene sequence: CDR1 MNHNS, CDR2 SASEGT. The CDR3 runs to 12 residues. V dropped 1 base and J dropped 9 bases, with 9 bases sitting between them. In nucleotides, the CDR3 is TGTGCCAGCAGTGAAGGAAGGGGAAAAGCTTTCTTT. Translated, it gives CASSEGRGKAFF.

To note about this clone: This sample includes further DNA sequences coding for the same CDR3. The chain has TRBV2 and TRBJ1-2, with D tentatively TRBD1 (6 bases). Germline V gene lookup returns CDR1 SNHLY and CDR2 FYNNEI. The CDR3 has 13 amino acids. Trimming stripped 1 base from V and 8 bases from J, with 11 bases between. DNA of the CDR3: TGTGCCAGCAGTGAAGGGGCAGGGGACGGCTACACCTTC. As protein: CASSEGAGDGYTF.

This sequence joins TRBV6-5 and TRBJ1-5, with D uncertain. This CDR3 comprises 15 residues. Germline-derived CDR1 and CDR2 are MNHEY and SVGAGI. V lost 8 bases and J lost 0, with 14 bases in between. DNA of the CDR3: TGTGCCAGCTCAGGAGGCCCCCTTAGCAATCAGCCCCAGCATTTT. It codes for CASSGGPLSNQPQHF.

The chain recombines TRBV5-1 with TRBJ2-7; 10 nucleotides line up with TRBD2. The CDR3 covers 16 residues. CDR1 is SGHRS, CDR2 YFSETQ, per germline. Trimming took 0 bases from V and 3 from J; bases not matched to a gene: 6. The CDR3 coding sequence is TGCGCCAGCAGCTTGGACCCCCCTAGCGGGGGCTACGAGCAGTACTTC. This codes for CASSLDPPSGGYEQYF.

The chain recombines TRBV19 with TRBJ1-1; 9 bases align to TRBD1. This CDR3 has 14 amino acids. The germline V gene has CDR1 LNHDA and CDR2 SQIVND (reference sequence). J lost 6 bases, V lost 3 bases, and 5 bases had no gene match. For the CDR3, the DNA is TGTGCCAGTAGTATGACAGGGGGAATATCTGAAGCTTTCTTT. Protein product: CASSMTGGISEAFF.

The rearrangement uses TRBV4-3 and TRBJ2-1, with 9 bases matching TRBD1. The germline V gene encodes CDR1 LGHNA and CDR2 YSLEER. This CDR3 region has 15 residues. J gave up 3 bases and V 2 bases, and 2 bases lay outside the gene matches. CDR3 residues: CASSQRDRDYNEQFF. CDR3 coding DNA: TGCGCCAGCAGCCAACGGGACAGGGACTACAATGAGCAGTTCTTC.

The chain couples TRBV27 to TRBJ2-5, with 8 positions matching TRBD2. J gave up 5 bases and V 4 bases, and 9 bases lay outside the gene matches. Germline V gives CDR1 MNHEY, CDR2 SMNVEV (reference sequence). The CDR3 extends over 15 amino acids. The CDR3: CASSSHPGGAETQYF. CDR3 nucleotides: TGTGCCAGCAGTTCCCATCCGGGGGGGGCGGAGACCCAGTACTTC.

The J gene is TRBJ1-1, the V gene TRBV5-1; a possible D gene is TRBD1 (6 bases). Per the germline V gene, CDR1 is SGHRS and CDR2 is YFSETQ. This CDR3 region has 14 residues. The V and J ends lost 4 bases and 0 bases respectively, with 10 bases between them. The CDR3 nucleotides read TGCGCCAGCAGCGAGGACAGCCTGAACACTGAAGCTTTCTTT. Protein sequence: CASSEDSLNTEAFF.

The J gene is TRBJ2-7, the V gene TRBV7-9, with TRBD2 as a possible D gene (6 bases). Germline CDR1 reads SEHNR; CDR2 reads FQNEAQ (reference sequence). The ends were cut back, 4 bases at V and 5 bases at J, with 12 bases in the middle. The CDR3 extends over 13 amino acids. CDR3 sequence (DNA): TGTGCCAGCAGCTCGGTCGGGAGAAACGAGCAGTACTTC. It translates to CASSSVGRNEQYF.

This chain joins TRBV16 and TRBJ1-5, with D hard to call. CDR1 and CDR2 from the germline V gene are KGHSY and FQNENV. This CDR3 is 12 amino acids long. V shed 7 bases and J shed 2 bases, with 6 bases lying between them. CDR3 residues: CASTNGNQPQHF. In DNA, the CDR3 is TGTGCCAGCACTAATGGCAATCAGCCCCAGCATTTT.

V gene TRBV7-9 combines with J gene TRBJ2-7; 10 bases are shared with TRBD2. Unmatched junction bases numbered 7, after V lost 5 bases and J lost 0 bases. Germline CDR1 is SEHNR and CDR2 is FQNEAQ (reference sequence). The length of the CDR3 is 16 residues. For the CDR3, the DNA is TGTGCCAGCAGCCCTAGACTAGCGGGCCTCTCCTACGAGCAGTACTTC. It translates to CASSPRLAGLSYEQYF. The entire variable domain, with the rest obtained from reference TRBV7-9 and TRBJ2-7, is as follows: DTGVSQNPRHKITKRGQNVTFRCDPISEHNRLYWYRQTLGQGPEFLTYFQNEAQLEKSRLLSDRFSAERPKGSFSTLEIQRTEQGDSAMYLCASSPRLAGLSYEQYFGPGTRLTVT.

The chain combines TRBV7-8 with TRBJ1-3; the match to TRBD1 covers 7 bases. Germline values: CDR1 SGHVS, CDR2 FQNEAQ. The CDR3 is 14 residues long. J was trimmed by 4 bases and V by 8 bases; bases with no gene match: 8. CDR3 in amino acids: CASFSGDSGNTIYF. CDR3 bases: TGTGCCAGCTTCTCTGGGGACAGCGGAAACACCATATATTTT.

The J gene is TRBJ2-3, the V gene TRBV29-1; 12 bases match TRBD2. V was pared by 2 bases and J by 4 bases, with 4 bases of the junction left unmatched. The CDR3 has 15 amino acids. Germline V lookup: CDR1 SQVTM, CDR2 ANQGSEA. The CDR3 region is CSVETSGGLADTQYF. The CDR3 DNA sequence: TGCAGCGTTGAAACTAGCGGGGGGTTAGCAGATACGCAGTATTTT.

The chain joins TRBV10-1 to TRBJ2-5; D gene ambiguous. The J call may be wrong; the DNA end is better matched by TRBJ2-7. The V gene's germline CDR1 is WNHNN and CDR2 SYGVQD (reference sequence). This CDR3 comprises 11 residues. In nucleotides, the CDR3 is TGCGCCACTTTACCGTCCTACGAGCAGTACTTC. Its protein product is CATLPSYEQYF.